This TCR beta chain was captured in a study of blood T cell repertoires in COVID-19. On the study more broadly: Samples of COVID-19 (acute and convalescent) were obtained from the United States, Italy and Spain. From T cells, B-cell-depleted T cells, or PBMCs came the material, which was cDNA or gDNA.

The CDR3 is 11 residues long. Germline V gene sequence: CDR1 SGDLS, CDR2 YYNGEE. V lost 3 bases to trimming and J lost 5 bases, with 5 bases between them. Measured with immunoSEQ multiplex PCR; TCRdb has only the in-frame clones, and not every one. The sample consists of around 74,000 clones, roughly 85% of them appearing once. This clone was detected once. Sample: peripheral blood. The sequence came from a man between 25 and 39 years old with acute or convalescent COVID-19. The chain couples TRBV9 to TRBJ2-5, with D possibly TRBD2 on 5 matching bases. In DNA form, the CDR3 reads TGTGCCAGCAGCGCGGGGGAGACCCAGTACTTC. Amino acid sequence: CASSAGETQYF.